The source of this T cell receptor (beta chain) is a study of persistence of HIV-infected CD4 T cells (dated by TCRdb to between 2020 and 2021). With respect to the entire study: CMV- and HIV-1 Gag-responding CD4+ T cells were isolated from ART-treated individuals so that antigen-driven clonal expansion of HIV-1-infected cells could be examined. The median time the participants had spent on suppressive ART was approximately eight years. Apart from a couple of participants who underwent leukapheresis at a single time point, peripheral blood samples of up to roughly 180 mL were collected from participants at multiple time points. Proviral sequencing was used to assess clonality among infected cells, whereas TCRbeta sequencing gauged the clonality of all cells within each sorted population. The TCR cluster analysis across participants included under ten participants for CMV and roughly 7 participants for Gag.

The immunoSEQ hsTCRB assay version 4 in survey mode was used to sequence TCRbeta repertoires from genomic DNA. Genomic DNA was diluted to around 9.2 ng/uL, using up to 1 ug per sample for TCRbeta sequencing. As for the authors' bioinformatics: TCRbeta data analysis was done in ImmunoSeq Analyzer 3.0, and diversity was calculated on productive nucleotide rearrangements. The improved Chao index was used to estimate lower-bound TCR diversity, and the Gini coefficient was used to estimate clonality using the Immunarch R package. Nucleotide rearrangements that differed but encoded the same CDR3beta amino acid sequence were counted as separate clonotypes. TCRbeta sequences significantly enriched in antigen-responding cells relative to anti-CD3/anti-CD28-activated cells were identified by differential abundance analysis. Using predicted peptide-MHC specificity as the basis, GLIPH2 grouped TCRs into clusters, both for each participant individually and for the merged data sets that combined participants. TCRdb carries this immuneACCESS record with in-frame sequences only. Its versions omit some clonotypes, under half of them owing to an unresolved V gene in the studies checked, with the rest unexplained. V and J calls plus clone size are reproduced from that table; the DNA served to infer D and trimming. The table for this sample lists tens of thousands of clones; 82% of them were counted only once. Of the sample, around 6.6% falls within the top ten clones.

To note about this clone: The antigen it recognizes is unknown. Nothing much larger sits one base from this clone, and base qualities are not available.

CDR1 and CDR2 were assigned from the germline V gene (reference sequence) as LNHDA and SQIVND. The CDR3 contains 16 residues, cysteine and phenylalanine counted. Solely the CDR3 DNA is kept, with 48 bases framed from the first base. Trimmed from V: 6 bases; trimmed from J: 1 base; junction bases lacking a gene match: 8. Sample treatment or condition, as interpreted from the label and publication: suppressive antiretroviral therapy. Lysates of CMV-infected fibroblasts were used at approximately 10 ug/mL for cell stimulation. Memory populations depleted of antigen-responding cells were obtained by sorting nonresponding CD40L-negative CD69-negative CD45RO-high memory CD4+ T cells. HIV-1-infected adults in whom suppressive ART had been started during chronic infection were enrolled as participants. For at least 4 years, the participants' plasma HIV-1 RNA had been undetectable, below 50 copies/mL. To be included, participants needed a CD4+ T cell count above 400 cells/uL and a positive CMV serology. Before stimulation, PBMCs were isolated using density centrifugation and then depleted of CD8+ T cells. For about 17 hours, the CD8-depleted PBMCs were stimulated with anti-CD28/CD49d costimulation, a CD40-blocking antibody, and enfuvirtide to prevent new infections. Sorting was done on either a Beckman Coulter MoFlo Legacy or an XDP sorter, and propidium iodide was used to exclude dead cells. Genomic DNA was extracted with the QIAamp DNA Mini Kit for samples above one million cells, otherwise with the Quick-DNA Microprep Kit.

Findings and caveats that apply to the study as a whole: Within the same sorted populations, TCR oligoclonality correlated with proviral oligoclonality. Antigen-responding cells were enriched for degenerate expanded CDR3beta sequences, which suggests convergent selection of CD4+ responses to CMV and Gag. The study involved few individuals and tested only a limited range of antigens. TCRbeta richness in CMV- and Gag-responding cells was significantly lower than in anti-CD3/anti-CD28-responding cells; CMV-responding cells had higher oligoclonality than CD3/CD28-stimulated and Gag-responding cells. Because the TCR analyses were done in bulk, restricting them to just the rare CMV-responding cells that actually carried HIV-1 proviruses was not possible.

In this chain, TRBV19 is recombined with TRBJ2-2, and 7 bases in between align with TRBD1. The sequence came from an adult woman with HIV who was CMV-seropositive. The sequencing here drew on CD4+ T cells sorted from PBMCs after approximately 19-hour stimulation, taken from a patient who received antiretroviral therapy. The cell subset or site label for this specimen denotes: CD40L-CD69- CD45RO-high memory CD4 T cells not responding to CMV lysate. The CDR3 has the sequence CASRGGAGMNTGELFF. The sequence in DNA is TGTGCCAGTAGAGGGGGCGCCGGGATGAACACCGGGGAGCTGTTTTTT.